This T cell receptor (beta chain) was retrieved from a study of T cells after yellow fever vaccination. TCRdb reprocessed the 5' RACE reads with MiXCR, giving one entry per CDR3 protein. This table has under 300,000 distinct CDR3 sequences, approximately 6.3% appearing once. This clonotype was recorded many times. The CDR3 is 17 residues long. The germline V and J ends were trimmed by 3 bases and 2 bases, with 17 bases remaining between them. CDR1 SGHTA and CDR2 FQGNSA come from the germline V gene. This TCR was recovered from a man aged 25-40 years who received the YFV17D yellow fever vaccine. Here the sequenced sample was CD4+ T cells sorted from PBMCs, taken on the day of the yellow fever booster vaccination. The chain has TRBV7-2 and TRBJ2-4, with a weak D call TRBD2 (6 bases). The CDR3 loop reads CASSFALGAGTKNIQYF. The CDR3 DNA is TGTGCCAGCAGCTTTGCCCTTGGTGCGGGAACCAAAAACATTCAGTACTTC.